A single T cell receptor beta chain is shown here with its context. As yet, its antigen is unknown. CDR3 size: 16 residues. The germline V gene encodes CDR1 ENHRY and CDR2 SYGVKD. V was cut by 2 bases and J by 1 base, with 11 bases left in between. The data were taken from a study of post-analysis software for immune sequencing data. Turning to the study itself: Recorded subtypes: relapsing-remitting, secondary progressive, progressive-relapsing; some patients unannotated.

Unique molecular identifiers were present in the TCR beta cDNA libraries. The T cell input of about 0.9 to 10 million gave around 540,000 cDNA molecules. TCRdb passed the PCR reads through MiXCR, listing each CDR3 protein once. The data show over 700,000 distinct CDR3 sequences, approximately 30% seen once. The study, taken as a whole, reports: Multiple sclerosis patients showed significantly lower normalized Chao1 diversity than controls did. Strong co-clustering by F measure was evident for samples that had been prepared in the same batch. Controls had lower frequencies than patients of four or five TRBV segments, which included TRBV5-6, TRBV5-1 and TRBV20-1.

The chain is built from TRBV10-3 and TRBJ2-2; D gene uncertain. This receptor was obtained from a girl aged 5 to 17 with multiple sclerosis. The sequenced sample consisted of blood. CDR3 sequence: CAISEILGQNTGELFF. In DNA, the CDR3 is TGTGCCATCAGTGAGATTTTAGGGCAGAACACCGGGGAGCTGTTTTTT.